This TCR beta chain was identified during a study of blood T cell repertoires in COVID-19. It was within 2 weeks before study entry that exposed participants met a COVID-19 case. The CDR3 has 14 amino acids. Per the germline V gene, CDR1 is GTSNPN and CDR2 is SVGIG (reference sequence). Trimming at V came to 2 bases and at J to 4 bases, leaving 7 bases not matched to a gene. Sequencing used immunoSEQ multiplex PCR; TCRdb keeps in-frame clones, though not all of them. The data contain approximately 250,000 clones, over 75% of them singletons. The clonotype comes from a woman in her thirties or forties who had been exposed to COVID-19. The material sequenced was PBMCs or T cells enriched from blood (not recorded which). V is TRBV30 and J is TRBJ2-7; 8 bases match TRBD1. CDR3 coding DNA: TGTGCCTGGAGTTCCGCAGGGGGCTTTTACGAGCAGTACTTC. This encodes CAWSSAGGFYEQYF. Looking up the rest from reference TRBV30 and TRBJ2-7 gives the full variable domain: SQTIHQWPATLVQPVGSPLSLECTVEGTSNPNLYWYRQAAGRGLQLLFYSVGIGQISSEVPQNLSASRPQDRQFILSSKKLLLSDSGFYLCAWSSAGGFYEQYFGPGTRLTVT.